This TCR beta chain originates from a study of blood T cell repertoires in COVID-19. For the study at large: Material from acute and convalescent COVID-19 was sourced from the United States, Italy and Spain. Sources were T cells, B-cell-depleted T cells, or PBMCs; the material itself was cDNA or gDNA.

This clone appeared once. In the original workflow: Reference gene primer amplification yielded estimated nucleated cell counts. Here immunoSEQ multiplex PCR was the method, and the copy in TCRdb shows in-frame clones only, minus some. D and trimming were read from the DNA, whereas the V and J calls and clone size are those reported in that table. Here the sample spans 180,000 or so clones, over 75% being singletons. Trimming took 6 bases from V and 5 from J, leaving 16 bases between them. In germline, CDR1 is KGHSH, CDR2 LQKENI. The CDR3 consists of 14 residues. Input material: peripheral blood. This clonotype was obtained from a man aged 55-75 years who had recovered from COVID-19. The chain links TRBV18 to TRBJ1-1; D not certain. The CDR3 nucleotides are TGTGCCAGCTCCTCTAGAGAAGGAGGGACTGAAGCTTTCTTT. Amino acid sequence: CASSSREGGTEAFF.